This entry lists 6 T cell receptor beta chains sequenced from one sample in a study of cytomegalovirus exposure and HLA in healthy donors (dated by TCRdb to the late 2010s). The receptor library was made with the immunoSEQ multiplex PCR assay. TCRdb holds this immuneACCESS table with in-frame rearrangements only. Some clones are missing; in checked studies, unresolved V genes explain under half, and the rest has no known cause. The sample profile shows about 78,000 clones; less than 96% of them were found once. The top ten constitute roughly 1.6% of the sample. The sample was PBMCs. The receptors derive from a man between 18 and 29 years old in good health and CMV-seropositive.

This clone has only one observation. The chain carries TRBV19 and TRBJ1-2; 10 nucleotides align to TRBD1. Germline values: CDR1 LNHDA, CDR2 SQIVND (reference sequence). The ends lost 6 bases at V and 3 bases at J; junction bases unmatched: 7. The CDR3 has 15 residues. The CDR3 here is CASRFTGQGYYGYTF. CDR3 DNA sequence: TGTGCCAGTAGATTTACGGGACAGGGGTACTATGGCTACACCTTC.

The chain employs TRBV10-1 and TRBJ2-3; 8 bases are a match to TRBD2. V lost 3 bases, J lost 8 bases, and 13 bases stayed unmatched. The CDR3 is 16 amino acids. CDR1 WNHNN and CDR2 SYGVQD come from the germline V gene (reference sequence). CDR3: CASSEAGEGDFGTQYF. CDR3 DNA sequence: TGCGCCAGCAGTGAAGCGGGAGAGGGGGATTTTGGTACGCAGTATTTT.

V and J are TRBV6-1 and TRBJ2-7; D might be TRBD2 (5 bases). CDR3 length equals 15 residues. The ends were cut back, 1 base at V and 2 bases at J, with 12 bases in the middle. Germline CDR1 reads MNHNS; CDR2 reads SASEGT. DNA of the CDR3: TGTGCCAGCAGTGAAGACCCCTGGACTCCCTACGAGCAGTACTTC. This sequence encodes CASSEDPWTPYEQYF.

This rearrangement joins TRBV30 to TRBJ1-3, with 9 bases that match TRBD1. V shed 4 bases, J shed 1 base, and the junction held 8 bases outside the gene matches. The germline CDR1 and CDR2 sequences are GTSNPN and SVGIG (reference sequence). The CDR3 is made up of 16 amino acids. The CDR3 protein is CAWTRDRDESGNTIYF. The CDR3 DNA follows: TGTGCCTGGACTCGGGACAGGGACGAATCTGGAAACACCATATATTTT.

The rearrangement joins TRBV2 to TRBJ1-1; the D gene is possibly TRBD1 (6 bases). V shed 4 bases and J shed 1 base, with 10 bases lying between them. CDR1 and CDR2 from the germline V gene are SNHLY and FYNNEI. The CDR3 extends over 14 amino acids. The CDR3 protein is CASSVRGQNTEAFF. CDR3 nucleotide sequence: TGTGCCAGCAGTGTCAGGGGACAGAACACTGAAGCTTTCTTT.

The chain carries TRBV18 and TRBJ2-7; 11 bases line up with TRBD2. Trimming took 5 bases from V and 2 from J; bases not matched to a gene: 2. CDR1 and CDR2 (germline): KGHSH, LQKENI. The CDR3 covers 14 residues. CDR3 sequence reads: CASSSTSGAYEQYF. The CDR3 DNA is TGTGCCAGCTCATCGACTAGCGGGGCCTACGAGCAGTACTTC.